Following are 2 T cell receptor beta chains from one sample sequenced in a study of blood T cell repertoires in COVID-19. Some clones are missing from TCRdb's copy, which holds only in-frame ones; the method was immunoSEQ multiplex PCR. The sample has over 200,000 clones, roughly four fifths seen once; the top ten hold 1.5% to 2%. The source material was PBMCs or T cells enriched from blood (not recorded which). The receptor set was obtained from a man in his sixties who had recovered from COVID-19.

The V and J genes are TRBV27 and TRBJ1-5; TRBD1 agrees at 7 bases. The CDR3 has 15 residues. Germline V gene data show CDR1 as MNHEY and CDR2 as SMNVEV (reference sequence). V was clipped by 3 bases and J by 5 bases; unmatched bases: 7. CDR3 in amino acids: CASSLTGTPHQPQHF. CDR3 DNA sequence: TGTGCCAGCAGTTTGACAGGGACGCCCCATCAGCCCCAGCATTTT.

The V call is TRBV19, the J call TRBJ2-3; TRBD2 aligns across 8 bases. This CDR3 spans 15 amino acids. The V segment lost 1 base and the J segment 7 bases; nucleotides outside the gene matches: 7. Germline-derived CDR1 and CDR2 are LNHDA and SQIVND (reference sequence). CDR3 coding DNA: TGTGCCAGTAGTATAGTAGCGGGGCTTCCCCATACGCAGTATTTT. Protein sequence: CASSIVAGLPHTQYF.